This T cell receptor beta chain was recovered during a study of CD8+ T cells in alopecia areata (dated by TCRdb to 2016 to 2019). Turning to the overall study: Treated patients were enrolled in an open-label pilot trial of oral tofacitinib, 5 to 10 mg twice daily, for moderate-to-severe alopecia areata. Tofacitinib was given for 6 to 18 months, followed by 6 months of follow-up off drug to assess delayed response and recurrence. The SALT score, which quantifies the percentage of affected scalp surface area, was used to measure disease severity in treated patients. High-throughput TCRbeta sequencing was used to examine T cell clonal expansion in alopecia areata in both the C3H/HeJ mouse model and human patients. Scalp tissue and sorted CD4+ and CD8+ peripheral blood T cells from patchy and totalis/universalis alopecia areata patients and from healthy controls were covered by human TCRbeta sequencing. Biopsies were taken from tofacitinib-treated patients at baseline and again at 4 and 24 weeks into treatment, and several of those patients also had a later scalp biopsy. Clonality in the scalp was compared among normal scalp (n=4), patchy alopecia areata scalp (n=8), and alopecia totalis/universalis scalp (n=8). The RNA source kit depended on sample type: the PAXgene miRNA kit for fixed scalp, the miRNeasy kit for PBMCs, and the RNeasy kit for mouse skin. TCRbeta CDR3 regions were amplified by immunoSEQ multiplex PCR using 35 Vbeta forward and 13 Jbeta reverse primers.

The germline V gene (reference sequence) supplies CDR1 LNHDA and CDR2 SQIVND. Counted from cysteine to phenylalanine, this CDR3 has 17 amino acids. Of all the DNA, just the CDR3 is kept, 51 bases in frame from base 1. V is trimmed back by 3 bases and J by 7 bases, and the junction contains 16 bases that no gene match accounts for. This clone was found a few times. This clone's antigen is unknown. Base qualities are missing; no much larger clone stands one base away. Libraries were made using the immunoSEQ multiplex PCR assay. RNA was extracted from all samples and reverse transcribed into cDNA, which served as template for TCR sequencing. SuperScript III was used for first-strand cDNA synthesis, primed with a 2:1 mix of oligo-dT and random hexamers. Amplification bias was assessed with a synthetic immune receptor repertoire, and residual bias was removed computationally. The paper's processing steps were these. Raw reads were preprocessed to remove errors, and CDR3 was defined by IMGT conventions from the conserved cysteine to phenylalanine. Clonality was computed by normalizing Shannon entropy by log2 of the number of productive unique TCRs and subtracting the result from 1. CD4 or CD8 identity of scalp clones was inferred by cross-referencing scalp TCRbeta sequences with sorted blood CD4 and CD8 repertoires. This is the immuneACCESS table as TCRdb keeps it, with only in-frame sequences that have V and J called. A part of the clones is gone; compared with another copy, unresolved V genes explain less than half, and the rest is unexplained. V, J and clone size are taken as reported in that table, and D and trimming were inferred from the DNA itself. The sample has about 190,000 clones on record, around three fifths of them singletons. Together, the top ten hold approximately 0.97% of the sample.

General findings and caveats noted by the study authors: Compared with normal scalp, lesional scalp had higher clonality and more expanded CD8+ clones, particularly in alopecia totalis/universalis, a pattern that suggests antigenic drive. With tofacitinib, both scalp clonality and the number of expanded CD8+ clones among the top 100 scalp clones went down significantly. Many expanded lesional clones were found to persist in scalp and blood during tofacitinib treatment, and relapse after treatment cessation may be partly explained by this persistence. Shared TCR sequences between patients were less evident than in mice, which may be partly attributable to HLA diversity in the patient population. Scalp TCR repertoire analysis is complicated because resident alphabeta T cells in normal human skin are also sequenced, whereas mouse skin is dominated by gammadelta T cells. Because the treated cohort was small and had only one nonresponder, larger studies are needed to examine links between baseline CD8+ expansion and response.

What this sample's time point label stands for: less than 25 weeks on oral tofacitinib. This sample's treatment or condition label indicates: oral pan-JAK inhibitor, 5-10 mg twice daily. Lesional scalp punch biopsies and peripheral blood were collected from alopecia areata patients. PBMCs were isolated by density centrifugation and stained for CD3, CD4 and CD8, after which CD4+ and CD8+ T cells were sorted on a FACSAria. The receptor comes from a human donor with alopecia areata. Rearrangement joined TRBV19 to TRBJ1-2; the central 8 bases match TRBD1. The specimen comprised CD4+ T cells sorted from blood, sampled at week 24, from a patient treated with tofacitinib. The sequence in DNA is TGTGCCAGTAGTATCCTGGGCAGGGGGCGCGAGGCCTCTGGCTACACCTTC. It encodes CASSILGRGREASGYTF. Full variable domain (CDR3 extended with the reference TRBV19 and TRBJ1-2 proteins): DGGITQSPKYLFRKEGQNVTLSCEQNLNHDAMYWYRQDPGQGLRLIYYSQIVNDFQKGDIAEGYSVSREKKESFPLTVTSAQKNPTAFYLCASSILGRGREASGYTFGSGTRLTVV.